The 19 T cell receptor beta chains presented below share a single source sample, sequenced in a study of blood T cell repertoires in COVID-19. Repertoires were generated with immunoSEQ multiplex PCR, while TCRdb's copy carries only in-frame clones and drops some. The profile shows fewer than 20,000 clones, about 87% of them singletons. The specimen sequenced was peripheral blood. These receptors came from a human donor in a cohort sampled during active COVID-19.

The V and J genes are TRBV4-3 and TRBJ1-5; D is unresolved. Germline V lookup: CDR1 LGHNA, CDR2 YSLEER. The CDR3 is made up of 16 amino acids. Trimming removed 0 bases at V and 5 bases at J, with 14 bases between. CDR3: CASSQDFGQEHQPQHF. The CDR3 DNA reads as TGCGCCAGCAGCCAAGATTTTGGGCAGGAACATCAGCCCCAGCATTTT.

The chain joins TRBV6-5 to TRBJ1-3, with D perhaps matching TRBD1 (6 bases). The CDR3 spans 13 residues. Germline assignment: CDR1 MNHEY and CDR2 SVGAGI. V was clipped by 10 bases and J by 2 bases, with 12 bases between them. The CDR3 DNA follows: TGTGCCATCCAGCAGGGGACTGGAAACACCATATATTTT. Amino acid sequence: CAIQQGTGNTIYF.

This clone was seen only once. The chain links TRBV14 to TRBJ2-2, with D hard to call. The V gene lost 0 bases and the J gene lost 10 bases, with 9 bases spanning the gap. From germline, CDR1 is SGHDN and CDR2 FVKESK. CDR3 length: 13 residues. The CDR3 region is CASSQDPRAELFF. The CDR3 coding sequence is TGTGCCAGCAGCCAAGATCCGCGCGCGGAGCTGTTTTTT.

CDR3 nucleotides: TGTGCCAGCAGCTATGACAGGACCACCTACGAGCAGTACTTC. Residues: CASSYDRTTYEQYF. The chain employs TRBV11-2 and TRBJ2-7; tentatively, D is TRBD1 (6 bases). The V end lost 4 bases, the J end lost 2 bases, and 12 bases lay between the germline ends. Germline V gene lookup returns CDR1 SGHAT and CDR2 FQNNGV. CDR3 length: 14 amino acids.

This rearrangement joins TRBV4-1 to TRBJ1-1, with 7 bases lining up with TRBD1. Germline V gene sequence: CDR1 MGHRA, CDR2 YSYEKL. The V segment lost 2 bases and the J segment 0 bases; nucleotides outside the gene matches: 3. The CDR3 runs 15 residues. The CDR3 nucleotides are TGCGCCAGCAGCCAAAGGGGGCTGGTGAACACTGAAGCTTTCTTT. Translation: CASSQRGLVNTEAFF.

The chain has TRBV5-3 and TRBJ1-1; TRBD1 is a possible D gene (6 bases). TRBV5-3 belongs to the ORF category, with a function that is uncertain. CDR3 length: 13 amino acids. V was pared by 4 bases and J by 3 bases, with 10 bases between. This CDR3 reads CARSPTGHTEAFF. Here the CDR3 DNA reads TGTGCCAGAAGCCCCACAGGGCACACTGAAGCTTTCTTT.

This chain connects TRBV28 to TRBJ1-1; the match to TRBD1 covers 9 bases. Germline V gene lookup returns CDR1 MDHEN and CDR2 SYDVKM. CDR3 length equals 15 residues. V trimming: 2 bases; J trimming: 3 bases; junction bases outside the gene matches: 4. The DNA for the CDR3 is TGTGCCAGCAGTTTAGACAGGGGGACGGACACTGAAGCTTTCTTT. Translating gives CASSLDRGTDTEAFF.

The CDR3 loop is CASSTGGVGEKLFF. The DNA for the CDR3 is TGTGCCAGCAGTACAGGTGGGGTGGGCGAAAAACTGTTTTTT. V is TRBV6-5 and J is TRBJ1-4, with D maybe TRBD1 (5 bases). The germline gives CDR1 MNHEY, CDR2 SVGAGI. CDR3 length equals 14 residues. V was shortened by 5 bases and J by 8 bases, with 15 bases between the two germline ends.

The rearrangement uses TRBV9 and TRBJ2-7; possibly TRBD2 for D (7 bases). The V gene's germline CDR1 is SGDLS and CDR2 YYNGEE. This CDR3 comprises 13 residues. V lost 7 bases, J lost 0 bases, and 11 bases lay in between. The CDR3 DNA reads TGTGCCAGCGGCGGGGGCCCCTCCTACGAGCAGTACTTC. Encoded protein: CASGGGPSYEQYF.

This chain links TRBV2 with TRBJ1-1; D unclear. CDR1 is SNHLY, CDR2 FYNNEI, per germline. CDR3 length: 14 amino acids. Trimming stripped 7 bases from V and 0 bases from J, with 12 bases between. CDR3 region: CASTPRTVNTEAFF. In DNA form, the CDR3 reads TGTGCCAGCACCCCGCGGACTGTGAACACTGAAGCTTTCTTT.

The CDR3 loop is CASSQATVPQYF. The CDR3 bases are TGTGCCAGCAGCCAAGCTACAGTCCCCCAGTACTTC. This chain links TRBV14 with TRBJ2-5; D is uncertain. The length of the CDR3 is 12 residues. Trimming left V 1 base short and J 9 bases short, with 9 bases between. Germline loops: CDR1 SGHDN, CDR2 FVKESK.

The chain recombines TRBV4-1 with TRBJ2-7; the D gene is possibly TRBD2 (5 bases). This CDR3 region has 14 residues. Germline CDR1 and CDR2: MGHRA and YSYEKL. V lost 1 base and J lost 6, with 13 bases in between. The CDR3 loop reads CASSQGGSRGEQYF. The DNA for the CDR3 is TGCGCCAGCAGCCAAGGGGGATCTCGGGGCGAGCAGTACTTC.

The chain has TRBV7-3 and TRBJ2-5; 12 nucleotides agree with TRBD2. CDR1 SGHTA and CDR2 FQGTGA come from the germline V gene. The J segment lost 4 bases and the V segment lost 0 bases, leaving 0 bases of the junction unmatched. The CDR3 runs 15 residues. The CDR3, as DNA: TGTGCCAGCAGCTTAACGACTAGCGGGAGAGAGACCCAGTACTTC. Its translation is CASSLTTSGRETQYF.

The chain links TRBV5-6 to TRBJ2-7; 10 nucleotides line up with TRBD2. The germline CDR1 and CDR2 sequences are SGHDT and YYEEEE. The CDR3 covers 15 residues. Germline trimming cut 5 bases from V and 4 bases from J; bases unmatched to any gene: 9. The CDR3 DNA reads TGTGCCAGCAGTAGAGGACTAGCGGAGCTATACGAGCAGTACTTC. Residues: CASSRGLAELYEQYF.

CDR3 in amino acids: CATSRDTEETQYF. The CDR3 DNA reads as TGTGCCACCAGCCGGGATACGGAGGAGACCCAGTACTTC. The V call is TRBV15, the J call TRBJ2-5, with D perhaps matching TRBD2 (5 bases). The germline V gene encodes CDR1 LNHNV and CDR2 YYDKDF (reference sequence). Deletions cut 5 bases from V and 5 bases from J, with 12 bases between. CDR3 length: 13 amino acids. The whole variable domain, filled in from reference TRBV15 and TRBJ2-5, reads DAMVIQNPRYQVTQFGKPVTLSCSQTLNHNVMYWYQQKSSQAPKLLFHYYDKDFNNEADTPDNFQSRRPNTSFCFLDIRSPGLGDTAMYLCATSRDTEETQYFGPGTRLLVL.

The chain couples TRBV28 to TRBJ2-5; D ambiguous. V was clipped by 3 bases and J by 0 bases, with 11 bases between them. Germline values: CDR1 MDHEN, CDR2 SYDVKM. The CDR3 runs to 15 residues. The CDR3: CASSFVPSYQETQYF. The DNA of the CDR3 is TGTGCCAGCAGTTTTGTCCCTTCCTACCAAGAGACCCAGTACTTC.

The chain has TRBV2 and TRBJ2-2; 8 bases map to TRBD2. V shed 6 bases and J 4 bases; nucleotides not matched to a gene: 4. The CDR3 totals 14 residues. Germline values: CDR1 SNHLY, CDR2 FYNNEI. CDR3 sequence (DNA): TGTGCCAGCAGCCTTAGCGGGGCCACCGGGGAGCTGTTTTTT. It translates to CASSLSGATGELFF.

The rearrangement links TRBV6-2 or TRBV6-3 to TRBJ1-2; a possible D gene is TRBD1 (5 bases). Germline V lookup: CDR1 MNHEY, CDR2 SVGEGT. Trimming pared 4 bases from V and 7 bases from J, leaving 16 bases between. The CDR3 totals 14 residues. CDR3 sequence (DNA): TGTGCCAGCAGTTGGACCCTCCAGGGTCCTGGCTACACCTTC. Protein: CASSWTLQGPGYTF.

The rearrangement uses TRBV18 and TRBJ1-2; a possible D gene is TRBD1 (5 bases). The CDR3 is 15 residues long. Between the trimmed V and J ends, which lost 6 bases and 6 bases, there was a span of 20 bases. CDR1 is KGHSH, CDR2 LQKENI, per germline. CDR3 sequence (DNA): TGTGCCAGCTCGTCCTCTAGCGGAGGGGCGGATGGCTACACCTTC. Translation: CASSSSSGGADGYTF.